This TCR beta chain emerged from a study of identical twins listed by TCRdb under 2016. Background on the whole study: To test whether fetal clonotypes persist, this study deep-sequenced TCR alpha and beta repertoires from monozygotic twins, from unrelated adults of various ages, and from cord blood. To rule out contamination, replicate twin experiments were performed at different times with different library preparation protocols. The paper as a whole reports these results and caveats: Out-of-frame TCR alpha sharing in monozygotic twins was systematically underestimated by recombination models, whereas sharing between unrelated individuals was in agreement with the recombination models. Because the same donors could not be followed over many years, conclusions were based on cross-sectional statistical analysis. Invariant T cells such as MAIT and iNKT could partly confound zero-insertion analyses, though diverse VJ usage argued against this for most clonotypes. Compared with coincidental sharing between unrelated individuals, an excess of low generation-probability sequences was observed among out-of-frame TCR alpha sequences shared between twins. Abundant cord blood beta clonotypes carried fewer insertions; young adult naive repertoires showed a weaker similar trend, while memory repertoires showed none. A weaker excess of twin sharing was found in beta out-of-frame sequences because the signal-to-noise ratio was lowered by fewer shared sequences.

This clonotype was found a few times. Its antigen remains unidentified. No base quality values were provided; no much bigger clone lies one nucleotide off. Every donor in the study was a healthy Caucasian. The twin cohort comprised three pairs of female monozygotic twins, all aged about 18 to 30 years. CD4+ and CD8+ T cell populations were isolated with positive isolation kits from Invitrogen. Libraries were made using 5' RACE. These reads were obtained on an Illumina HiSeq 2000. A universal primer binding site was introduced by template switching, and a unique molecular identifier was present in the final cDNA, enabling accurate counting of TCR cDNA molecules. Specific primers in the conserved constant-segment region were used to synthesize first-strand cDNA for the TCR alpha and beta chains. To control for contamination, every cDNA library was double barcoded, receiving both a SMART-Mk sample barcode and Illumina barcodes. TruSeq adapter sequences, together with Illumina sample barcodes, were added in two successive PCR steps. The TCR alpha and beta cDNA libraries were sequenced on the Illumina HiSeq platform using custom primers. Under the source paper's analysis protocol: MiGEC processed the raw reads to extract unique molecular identifiers, while MiXCR was used to determine the CDR3 positions. For each individual, recombination models were inferred using an EM algorithm with the repgenHMM and IGoR tools. The analysis of shared clonotypes was done with the tcR package in R, with sharing normalized by the product of cloneset sizes. To study raw recombination free of thymic and clonal selection effects, out-of-frame nonproductive sequences were analyzed. TCRdb reworked the public reads: Q25 trimming with fastp, MiXCR clone assembly, productive beta chains retained. Records with the same CDR3 protein are collapsed into one entry carrying the most frequent genes and DNA. Clone size and V and J calls follow TCRdb, not the original study. Counted in this sample were 460,000 or so distinct CDR3 sequences; more than 13% of them appeared once. About 0.54% of the sample belongs to the ten largest clones.

From the germline V gene, CDR1 is SGHTA and CDR2 is FQGTGA. V loses 5 bases, J loses 3 bases, and the germline ends lie 20 bases apart. Measured from the cysteine to the phenylalanine, the CDR3 is 16 residues long. The only DNA kept is the CDR3, 48 bases in frame from the first base. A further study also used this sample, focusing on yellow fever vaccine responses in identical twins. As noted in the second study: The T cell response to vaccination in identical twins was reported by the authors to appear partly convergent and partly personalized. Focusing on identical twins, the study followed the T cell clones that responded to the vaccine, and did so with precision.

The sample was CD4+ T cells sorted from blood. The rearranged chain carries TRBV7-3 and TRBJ2-7; the D gene is perhaps TRBD1 or TRBD2, as each covers 5 bases. This TCR derives from a young woman in good health. Here the CDR3 is given as CASSPTGTTTYYEQYF. DNA sequence: TGTGCCAGCAGCCCCACCGGGACCACGACCTACTACGAGCAGTACTTC. With all but the CDR3 taken from the reference TRBV7-3 and TRBJ2-7 genes, the full variable domain is: GAGVSQTPSNKVTEKGKYVELRCDPISGHTALYWYRQSLGQGPEFLIYFQGTGAADDSGLPNDRFFAVRPEGSVSTLKIQRTERGDSAVYLCASSPTGTTTYYEQYFGPGTRLTVT.